This T cell receptor beta chain was recorded in a study of T cell changes during pregnancy in multiple sclerosis. The repertoire was sequenced with immunoSEQ multiplex PCR; TCRdb's copy has only in-frame clones and lacks some. The sample shows roughly 120,000 clones, 85% to 95% of them seen only once. Trimming removed 6 bases from V and 1 base from J; junction bases left unmatched: 2. The V gene's germline CDR1 is MDHEN and CDR2 SYDVKM. This CDR3 is 14 amino acids long. The material sequenced was peripheral blood, taken before pregnancy. The genes are TRBV28 and TRBJ1-1; 10 bases line up with TRBD1. The receptor was derived from a female donor with multiple sclerosis, enrolled in a pregnancy study. CDR3 in DNA: TGTGCCAGCAGGGGGACAGGGGCGAACACTGAAGCTTTCTTT. Its protein is CASRGTGANTEAFF.